Included here is one TCR beta chain sequence, with context. The specificity of this receptor is unknown. No per-base quality is available; no much larger clone lies one base away. The library was prepared using PCR. Reads for this sample came from an Illumina HiSeq 4000. The TCR beta-chain CDR3 region of each patient was profiled by high-throughput sequencing. In the original analysis: Drawing on CDR3 differences between clinicopathological groups, the researchers built a classifier meant to tell apart patients with distant-metastatic papillary thyroid cancer. The Shannon index was used to measure repertoire diversity, and the Morisita-Horn index was used to measure how similar tumor and blood repertoires were. The public reads were reprocessed in TCRdb via fastp at Q25 and MiXCR, keeping in-frame beta chains. TCRdb's processing, not the study's, gives the V and J calls here. A total of tens of thousands of clones appear in this sample, 25% to 30% of them only once. The top ten clonotypes cover around 9.9% of the sample.

The germline V gene yields SGHVS for CDR1 and FNYEAQ for CDR2. The CDR3 runs 14 amino acids, cysteine and phenylalanine included. Here the CDR3 DNA is all that survives: 42 bases in frame from base 1. The V end loses 0 bases and the J end loses 5 bases, and a stretch of 10 bases separates them. This specimen comes from a study of metastatic and nonmetastatic thyroid tumors (TCRdb year 2020). In terms of the full investigation: Repertoires from peripheral blood and from tumor or nodule tissue samples of malignant and benign thyroid patients were compared.

The investigation overall reported the following: TCR beta diversity was reported as significantly higher in malignant tumors than in benign nodules, in both blood and tumor samples.

Before undergoing thyroid surgery, none of the patients had been given any kind of treatment. Using T-cell receptor beta sequencing, the researchers looked back retrospectively at clinical samples from patients, gathered between about 2011 and 2019. The chain links TRBV7-6 with TRBJ2-5, and possibly TRBD1, on 5 matching bases. The origin of this receptor is a male donor with papillary thyroid cancer or a benign thyroid nodule (not recorded which). Some clones in this sample may be carry-over from other donors' samples. The sample consisted of blood. CDR3 protein: CASSLARGSETQYF. At the DNA level, the sequence is TGTGCCAGCAGCTTAGCTAGGGGTAGCGAGACCCAGTACTTC.